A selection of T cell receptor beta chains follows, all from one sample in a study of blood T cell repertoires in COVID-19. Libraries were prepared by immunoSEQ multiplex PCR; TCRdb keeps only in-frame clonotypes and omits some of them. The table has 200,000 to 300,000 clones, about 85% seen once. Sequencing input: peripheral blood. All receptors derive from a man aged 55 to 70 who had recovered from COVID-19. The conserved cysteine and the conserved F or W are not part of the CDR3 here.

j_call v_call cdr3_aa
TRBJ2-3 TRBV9 ASSVTGGQGPDTQY
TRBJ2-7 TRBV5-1 ASSLGIDRIYEQY
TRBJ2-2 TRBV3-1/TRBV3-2 ASSRDIGTGELF
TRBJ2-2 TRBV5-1 ASSFSQGNTGELF
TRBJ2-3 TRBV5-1 ASSQGQGRTDTQY
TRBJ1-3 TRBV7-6 ASSPSGNTIY
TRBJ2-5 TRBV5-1 ASSFGGETQY
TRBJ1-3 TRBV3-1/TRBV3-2 ASSQDPGRNTIY
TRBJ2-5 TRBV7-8 ASSLIRGRQETQY
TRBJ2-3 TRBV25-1 ASSGVAGLNTQY
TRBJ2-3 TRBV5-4 ASSLARRTDTQY